One and the same sample provided the 29 T cell receptor beta chains below, sequenced in a study of shared T cell receptors in the human thymus. Sequencing was performed with immunoSEQ multiplex PCR; in TCRdb, only in-frame clones are kept and a portion is missing. The table lists 500,000 to 850,000 clones, 70% to 90% of them singletons. Separately, the same data were catalogued under a study of human thymus T cells.

Specimen: thymocytes. The receptors stem from a boy younger than two with a congenital heart defect.

The chain employs TRBV6-5 and TRBJ2-7; 9 positions agree with TRBD2. The ends lost 6 bases at V and 2 bases at J; junction bases unmatched: 8. This CDR3 spans 15 amino acids. In germline, CDR1 is MNHEY, CDR2 SVGAGI. Here the CDR3 reads CASSPLAGDPYEQYF. The CDR3 bases are TGTGCCAGCAGCCCCTTAGCGGGAGATCCCTACGAGCAGTACTTC.

The chain recombines TRBV5-4 with TRBJ1-2; 7 positions match TRBD1. The germline V gene encodes CDR1 SGHNT and CDR2 YYREEE (reference sequence). With V trimmed by 4 bases and J by 4 bases, 10 bases remained unmatched. This CDR3 contains 15 residues. The CDR3 is CASSQDRVVSYGYTF. The CDR3 DNA reads TGTGCCAGCAGCCAAGACAGGGTAGTTAGCTATGGCTACACCTTC.

A remark on this clone: The conserved phenylalanine or tryptophan normally closing the CDR3 is absent here, so this likely arose from a read error. The DNA is omitted, as the CDR3 cannot be located on it reliably, and the CDR3 follows TCRdb's listing. The genes are TRBV10-3 and TRBJ2-3; TRBD1 is the table's D call, not checked against the DNA. Inclusive of both ends, the CDR3 amounts to 13 amino acids. The germline CDR1 and CDR2 sequences are ENHRY and SYGVKD. The CDR3 region is CAISESLSLTGTI.

This sequence joins TRBV27 and TRBJ1-4; 7 bases are a match to TRBD1. This CDR3 spans 16 amino acids. Germline assignment: CDR1 MNHEY and CDR2 SMNVEV (reference sequence). The junction had 15 bases not matched to a gene; V was cut back by 6 bases and J by 8 bases. CDR3: CASSWGPTGAEEKLFF. In DNA, the CDR3 is TGTGCCAGCAGCTGGGGGCCTACAGGGGCCGAAGAAAAACTGTTTTTT.

This rearrangement joins TRBV19 to TRBJ1-2; D gene ambiguous. The CDR3 is 13 amino acids. Germline CDR1 is LNHDA and CDR2 is SQIVND (reference sequence). Trimming shortened V by 5 bases and J by 2 bases, and 9 bases separated the two germline ends. The CDR3 bases are TGTGCCAGTAGTGGCATCGGGAACTATGGCTACACCTTC. It codes for CASSGIGNYGYTF.

The V and J genes are TRBV28 and TRBJ1-6, with 7 nucleotides matching TRBD1. CDR3 length: 20 amino acids. V shed 3 bases and J 0 bases; nucleotides not matched to a gene: 14. Germline V CDR1 and CDR2: MDHEN, SYDVKM. In DNA, the CDR3 is TGTGCCAGCAGTTTCGCCGGGACAGCTAGAACGAGCTCCTATAATTCACCCCTCCACTTT. Protein product: CASSFAGTARTSSYNSPLHF.

This chain joins TRBV6-5 and TRBJ1-2; perhaps TRBD1 as D (6 bases). The CDR3 loop spans 15 amino acids. Trimming left V 6 bases short and J 3 bases short, with 17 bases between. Germline CDR1 reads MNHEY; CDR2 reads SVGAGI. The CDR3 spells CASREYYRVDYGYTF. CDR3 DNA sequence: TGTGCCAGCAGGGAATATTACAGGGTCGACTATGGCTACACCTTC.

On this clone itself: No conserved phenylalanine or tryptophan is present at the end of the CDR3, so a read error is the likely explanation. The J gene is TRBJ1-1, the V gene TRBV14; TRBD1 matches 10 bases. Germline lookup yields CDR1 SGHDN and CDR2 FVKESK. V lost 6 bases, J lost 4 bases, and 2 bases stayed unmatched. This CDR3 spans 13 amino acids. The CDR3 DNA is TGTGCCAGCAGTCGGACAGGGGGCACTGAAGCTTTCGTT. This encodes CASSRTGGTEAFV.

The chain recombines TRBV5-6 with TRBJ2-7, with 8 bases fitting TRBD1. CDR3 length: 14 residues. The V gene end was trimmed by 4 bases and the J gene end by 7 bases; junction bases not matched to a gene: 10. Looked up from germline, CDR1 is SGHDT and CDR2 is YYEEEE. DNA for the CDR3: TGTGCCAGCAGCGCCCGGGACAGGATGTGGGAGCAGTACTTC. As protein: CASSARDRMWEQYF.

The J gene is TRBJ2-7, the V gene TRBV28, with a weak D call TRBD2 (6 bases). Germline values: CDR1 MDHEN, CDR2 SYDVKM. V was trimmed by 2 bases and J by 4 bases, leaving 15 bases between them. The CDR3 spans 15 residues. The CDR3 coding sequence is TGTGCCAGCAGTTTACCCGAGCTAGCGAGGTACGAGCAGTACTTC. Its translation is CASSLPELARYEQYF.

This clone was seen a few times. This sequence joins TRBV27 and TRBJ2-1, with 8 bases lining up with TRBD2. Germline V gene sequence: CDR1 MNHEY, CDR2 SMNVEV (reference sequence). The junction had 6 bases not matched to a gene; V was cut back by 6 bases and J by 2 bases. CDR3 length: 15 amino acids. The CDR3 loop is CASRDILAAYNEQFF. The DNA for the CDR3 is TGTGCCAGCAGGGATATACTAGCGGCCTACAATGAGCAGTTCTTC.

V gene TRBV6-6 combines with J gene TRBJ1-1; 8 nucleotides line up with TRBD1. In germline, CDR1 is MNHNY, CDR2 SVGAGI (reference sequence). The CDR3 runs 15 residues. The trim removed 3 bases at V and 1 base at J, leaving 4 bases unmatched. DNA for the CDR3: TGTGCCAGCAGTTATTCGGGACAGGCGAACACTGAAGCTTTCTTT. This codes for CASSYSGQANTEAFF.

This clone was counted once. The rearrangement uses TRBV5-6 and TRBJ1-1; D is unresolved. The germline V and J ends were trimmed by 2 bases and 7 bases, with 15 bases remaining between them. CDR1 is SGHDT, CDR2 YYEEEE, per germline. The CDR3 totals 14 residues. The CDR3 nucleotides are TGTGCCAGCAGCTTACGGGGATTCAGTGATGAAGCTTTCTTT. It codes for CASSLRGFSDEAFF.

This sequence joins TRBV27 and TRBJ1-5; 12 nucleotides align to TRBD1. This CDR3 region has 15 residues. Germline CDR1 MNHEY, CDR2 SMNVEV (reference sequence). V shed 5 bases, J shed 7 bases, and the junction held 6 bases outside the gene matches. The DNA of the CDR3 is TGTGCCAGCAGTGGGGGACAGGGGGCTGGACAGCCCCAGCATTTT. This codes for CASSGGQGAGQPQHF.

The chain combines TRBV11-3 with TRBJ2-1; the D is unclear. CDR3 length equals 13 residues. The ends were cut back, 0 bases at V and 3 bases at J, with 3 bases in the middle. Germline-derived CDR1 and CDR2 are SGHNT and YENEEA. The CDR3 region is CASSLDIYNEQFF. CDR3 nucleotide sequence: TGTGCCAGCAGCTTAGATATCTACAATGAGCAGTTCTTC.

The genes are TRBV27 and TRBJ1-5; D is unresolved. Germline loops: CDR1 MNHEY, CDR2 SMNVEV (reference sequence). CDR3 length equals 13 residues. V was clipped by 6 bases and J by 5 bases, with 11 bases between them. The CDR3 DNA is TGTGCCAGCAGCACCGGGGAGGATCAGCCCCAGCATTTT. This gives the protein CASSTGEDQPQHF.

The CDR3 coding sequence is TGTGCCAGCAGCCATGCGGGGGGCACAGATACGCAGTATTTT. Residues: CASSHAGGTDTQYF. The V call is TRBV14, the J call TRBJ2-3; 7 bases fit TRBD2. Trimming cost V 3 bases and J 1 base; bases outside gene matches: 1. This CDR3 comprises 14 residues. The germline gives CDR1 SGHDN, CDR2 FVKESK.

The chain combines TRBV4-3 with TRBJ2-1; a possible D gene is TRBD2 (5 bases). Germline-derived CDR1 and CDR2 are LGHNA and YSLEER. V was shortened by 0 bases and J by 8 bases, with 11 bases between the two germline ends. This CDR3 is built from 14 residues. The CDR3 nucleotides read TGCGCCAGCAGCCAAGAGGGCCGGGGTGATGAGCAGTTCTTC. Protein: CASSQEGRGDEQFF.

The chain uses TRBV25-1 and TRBJ1-6; D ambiguous. Germline CDR1 MGHDK, CDR2 SYGVNS. The CDR3 is 17 residues long. V was trimmed by 2 bases and J by 0 bases, leaving 11 bases between them. Here the CDR3 reads CASSETLASSYNSPLHF. For the CDR3, the DNA is TGTGCCAGCAGTGAAACGTTGGCAAGCTCCTATAATTCACCCCTCCACTTT.

This clone was observed a few times. The V and J genes are TRBV4-1 and TRBJ1-6; 7 bases are a match to TRBD1. This CDR3 is built from 17 residues. The ends lost 0 bases at V and 6 bases at J; junction bases unmatched: 8. Germline-derived CDR1 and CDR2 are MGHRA and YSYEKL. CDR3 sequence reads: CASSQEKGGGGNSPLHF. CDR3 nucleotides: TGCGCCAGCAGCCAAGAAAAAGGAGGGGGCGGTAATTCACCCCTCCACTTT.

The V call is TRBV10-3, the J call TRBJ2-5, with D possibly being TRBD1 (5 bases). The V gene lost 0 bases and the J gene lost 1 base, with 9 bases spanning the gap. The CDR3 runs to 15 residues. The germline CDR1 and CDR2 sequences are ENHRY and SYGVKD. DNA of the CDR3: TGTGCCATCAGTGAGTCGAAACAGGCCCAAGAGACCCAGTACTTC. Residues: CAISESKQAQETQYF.

V is TRBV15 and J is TRBJ1-2; D perhaps matches TRBD1 (6 bases). Trimming removed 0 bases at V and 6 bases at J, with 11 bases between. The CDR3 totals 14 residues. Germline lookup yields CDR1 LNHNV and CDR2 YYDKDF (reference sequence). CDR3 bases: TGTGCCACCAGCAGAGATTACGGGGGGCATGGCTACACCTTC. It yields the protein CATSRDYGGHGYTF.

The V and J genes are TRBV10-3 and TRBJ1-6, with D possibly TRBD1 on 6 matching bases. The CDR3 totals 15 residues. Germline CDR1 ENHRY, CDR2 SYGVKD. The ends were cut back, 2 bases at V and 7 bases at J, with 12 bases in the middle. CDR3 bases: TGTGCCATCAGTGAGGGACAGACTACCAATTCACCCCTCCACTTT. Its translation is CAISEGQTTNSPLHF.

The CDR3 DNA reads as TGTGCCAGTAGTATACGGGGGACAGCATTCACCGGGGAGCTGTTTTTT. Translation: CASSIRGTAFTGELFF. The chain has TRBV19 and TRBJ2-2, with D possibly being TRBD1 (7 bases). This CDR3 has 16 residues. Trimming cost V 2 bases and J 4 bases, with 14 bases left between them. The germline V gene encodes CDR1 LNHDA and CDR2 SQIVND (reference sequence).

The table lists this clone with a count of one. The chain recombines TRBV19 with TRBJ1-1, with D possibly being TRBD1 (5 bases). Germline loops: CDR1 LNHDA, CDR2 SQIVND (reference sequence). Trimming pared 1 base from V and 6 bases from J, leaving 9 bases between. This CDR3 has 13 amino acids. The CDR3 loop is CASSIAGRAEAFF. In DNA form, the CDR3 reads TGTGCCAGTAGTATAGCGGGCAGGGCTGAAGCTTTCTTT. Supplemented by reference TRBV19 and TRBJ1-1, the full variable domain reads DGGITQSPKYLFRKEGQNVTLSCEQNLNHDAMYWYRQDPGQGLRLIYYSQIVNDFQKGDIAEGYSVSREKKESFPLTVTSAQKNPTAFYLCASSIAGRAEAFFGQGTRLTVV.

CDR3 sequence reads: CAARDNHSYEQYF. The CDR3 DNA reads as TGTGCCGCTCGGGACAACCATTCCTACGAGCAGTACTTC. The rearrangement links TRBV2 to TRBJ2-7, with D maybe TRBD1 (6 bases). The CDR3 is 13 amino acids. Germline V gene sequence: CDR1 SNHLY, CDR2 FYNNEI. V was cut by 11 bases and J by 1 base, with 15 bases left in between. Drawing the rest from reference TRBV2 and TRBJ2-7, the complete variable domain is EPEVTQTPSHQVTQMGQEVILRCVPISNHLYFYWYRQILGQKVEFLVSFYNNEISEKSEIFDDQFSVERPDGSNFTLKIRSTKLEDSAMYFCAARDNHSYEQYFGPGTRLTVT.

The chain is built from TRBV4-3 and TRBJ2-3; 9 nucleotides align to TRBD2. V shed 0 bases, J shed 8 bases, and the junction held 9 bases outside the gene matches. The CDR3 loop spans 16 amino acids. Germline assignment: CDR1 LGHNA and CDR2 YSLEER. This CDR3 reads CASSQDRAGGPSTQYF. DNA of the CDR3: TGCGCCAGCAGCCAAGATAGGGCGGGGGGGCCGAGTACGCAGTATTTT.

This sequence joins TRBV19 and TRBJ2-1; tentative D call: TRBD1 (6 bases). V was pared by 4 bases and J by 0 bases, with 19 bases between. Looked up from germline, CDR1 is LNHDA and CDR2 is SQIVND (reference sequence). This CDR3 is built from 18 residues. CDR3 amino acids: CASSKVNPDRRSYNEQFF. The CDR3 DNA is TGTGCCAGTAGTAAGGTGAACCCAGACAGGCGCTCCTACAATGAGCAGTTCTTC.

V and J are TRBV6-1 and TRBJ1-5; 8 bases agree with TRBD1. Germline CDR1 MNHNS, CDR2 SASEGT. The CDR3 contains 14 residues. The ends lost 3 bases at V and 9 bases at J; junction bases unmatched: 7. Here the CDR3 reads CASSERQGRGPQHF. CDR3 nucleotides: TGTGCCAGCAGTGAGAGACAGGGGAGAGGGCCCCAGCATTTT.